This TCR beta chain was sequenced for a study of spatial heterogeneity in lung cancer. For the study at large: Alpha-chain sequences were detected in numbers that were consistently lower than beta-chain sequences. The library had UMIs, and each TCR and UMI pair averaged more than ten raw reads.

This clonotype is deemed medium-sized. As for time point: sample taken at primary tumor resection. From tumor, nontumor lung or frozen PBMC, whole RNA was taken unsorted for sequencing. Donors were some 72 untreated early-stage non-small cell lung cancer patients. A unique molecular identifier was attached to every TCR cDNA molecule. TCRdb ran MiXCR on the 5' RACE reads and lists one entry per CDR3 protein. This table holds roughly 2,000 distinct CDR3 sequences, around 11% found once. This receptor was identified in a male donor with early-stage non-small cell lung cancer. The input for sequencing was normal lung tissue next to the tumor, taken at surgery.

For the CDR3, the DNA is TGTGCCAGCTCACCGGGCCTACAAGAGACCCAGTACTTC. Its protein product is CASSPGLQETQYF. The chain employs TRBV18 and TRBJ2-5; D remains unclear. In germline, CDR1 is KGHSH, CDR2 LQKENI. Trimming left V 3 bases short and J 2 bases short, with 7 bases between. The CDR3 totals 13 residues.